This T cell receptor (beta chain) was sequenced during a study of blood T cell repertoires in COVID-19. Whole-study context: Collection of acute and convalescent COVID-19 samples took place in the United States, Italy and Spain. T cells, B-cell-depleted T cells, or PBMCs supplied cDNA or gDNA.

This CDR3 comprises 11 residues. CDR1 and CDR2 from the germline V gene are GTSNPN and SVGIG (reference sequence). Original data processing: By means of reference gene primer amplification, nucleated cell counts were estimated. Using immunoSEQ multiplex PCR, the repertoire was profiled, and TCRdb retains in-frame clones only, with some absent. The V and J calls and the clone size are those of that table, but D and trimming were determined from the DNA. The repertoire holds 95,000 to 150,000 clones, with approximately 90% as singletons. Sequenced: peripheral blood. The origin of this receptor is a man in his forties or fifties with acute or convalescent COVID-19. This chain connects TRBV30 to TRBJ1-1; 8 bases agree with TRBD1. The CDR3 DNA sequence: TGTGCTTTGACCGGGACAGGTGAAGCTTTCTTT. Protein product: CALTGTGEAFF.